The 3 T cell receptor delta chains presented below share a single source sample, sequenced in a study of DNA immune sequencing with unique molecular identifiers (dated by TCRdb to the early 2020s). Preparation of the library involved multiplex PCR. This sample was sequenced with an Illumina MiniSeq. A 32-plex assay, with primers for all 8 TRDV and 4 TRDJ genes spanning the CDR3, was used to amplify the genomic DNA. During approximately 3 cycles of barcoding PCR, a 12-nucleotide UMI was attached, and a second PCR using Illumina adapter primers followed. TCRdb reprocessed the public reads with the caller CATT; rows with the same DNA were merged afterwards. The sample includes several hundred delta-chain clones, with roughly an eighth observed a single time. Around 70% of the sample is in the top ten clones. Sequenced input: gamma-delta T cells from PBMCs. Receptor source: a human donor in good health.

About this clone itself: With only one base between it and a far larger clone, this is likely a read error. CDR3 DNA: TGTGCTCTTGGGGACGATTCCCTCGGATGGTGGATACGCGTCACCGATAAACTCATCTTT. Translating it yields CALGDDSLGWWIRVTDKLIF. The chain carries TRDV1 and TRDJ1; 7 bases map to TRDD3. The J segment lost 1 base and the V segment lost 3 bases, leaving 20 bases of the junction unmatched. Germline CDR1 is TSWWSYY and CDR2 is QGS. The length of the CDR3 is 20 residues.

Concerning this clone: It is likely a read error: a sequence one base away is far more abundant. The chain couples TRDV2 to TRDJ1, with D unresolved. The CDR3 runs to 18 residues. Germline CDR1 GEAIGNYY, CDR2 EKD. CDR3 protein: CACVTEFSGMVNTDKLIF. CDR3 sequence (DNA): TGTGCCTGTGTCACCGAGTTCTCGGGTATGGTAAACACCGATAAACTCATCTTT.

This clone is medium-sized by share. This sequence joins TRDV2 and TRDJ1; 9 nucleotides match TRDD3. With 3 bases clipped from V and 0 bases from J, the junction kept 7 bases outside the gene matches. Germline lookup yields CDR1 GEAIGNYY and CDR2 EKD. The CDR3 runs 16 residues. CDR3 sequence reads: CACDYLTGGNTDKLIF. CDR3 bases: TGTGCCTGTGACTACTTAACTGGGGGAAACACCGATAAACTCATCTTT.